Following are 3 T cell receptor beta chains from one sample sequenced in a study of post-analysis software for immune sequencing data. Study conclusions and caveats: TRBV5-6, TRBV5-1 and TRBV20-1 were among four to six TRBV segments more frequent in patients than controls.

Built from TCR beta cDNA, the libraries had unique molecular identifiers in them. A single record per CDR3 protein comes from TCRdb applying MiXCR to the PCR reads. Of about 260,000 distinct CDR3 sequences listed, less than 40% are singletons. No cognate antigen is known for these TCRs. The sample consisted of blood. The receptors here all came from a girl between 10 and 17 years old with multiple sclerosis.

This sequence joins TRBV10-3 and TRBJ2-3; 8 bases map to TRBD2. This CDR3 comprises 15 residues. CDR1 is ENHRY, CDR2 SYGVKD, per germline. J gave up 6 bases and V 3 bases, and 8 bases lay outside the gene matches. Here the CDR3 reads CAISELAGSSDTQYF. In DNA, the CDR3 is TGTGCCATCAGTGAATTAGCGGGGTCTTCGGATACGCAGTATTTT.

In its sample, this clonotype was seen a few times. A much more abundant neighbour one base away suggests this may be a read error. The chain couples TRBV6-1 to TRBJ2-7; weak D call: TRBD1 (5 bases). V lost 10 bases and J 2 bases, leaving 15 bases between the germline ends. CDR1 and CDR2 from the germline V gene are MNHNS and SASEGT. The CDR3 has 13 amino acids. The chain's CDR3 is CANKSRTTYEQYF. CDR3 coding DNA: TGTGCCAACAAGAGCCGGACAACCTACGAGCAGTACTTC.

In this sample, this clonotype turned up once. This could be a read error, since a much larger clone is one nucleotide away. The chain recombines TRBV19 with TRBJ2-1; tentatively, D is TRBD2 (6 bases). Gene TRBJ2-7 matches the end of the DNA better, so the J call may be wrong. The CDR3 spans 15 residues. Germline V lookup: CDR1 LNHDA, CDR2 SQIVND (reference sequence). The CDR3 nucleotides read TGTGCCAGTAGTATTTGGAGGGCCCTTTACAATGAGCAGTACTTC. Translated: CASSIWRALYNEQYF.